These T cell receptor beta chains were read from a single sample in a study of CD4 and CD8 cells across lung adenocarcinoma regions. Using its own MiXCR run on the PCR reads, TCRdb lists one record per CDR3 protein. The sample lists around 16,000 distinct CDR3 sequences; approximately 50% were seen once. The sequenced sample was CD8+ T cells from the center of a lung tumor. The receptors stem from a female donor with lung adenocarcinoma. The CD4 and CD8 labels of this study may be unreliable. Both conserved end residues are trimmed from each CDR3.

J,V,CDR3
TRBJ2-2,TRBV6-1,ASSRNRGAGELF
NA,TRBV6-1,ASSRVGGRGAKNIQY
TRBJ2-1,TRBV10-3,AISESESEGGNEQF
TRBJ1-2,TRBV15,ATSRGQGARNYGYT
TRBJ2-3,TRBV10-1,AGSGATERETQY
TRBJ1-1,TRBV7-9,ASSLSGTTTEAF
TRBJ1-1,TRBV4-1,ASSQDPGIPQEAF
TRBJ2-3,TRBV6-1,AGSGLGDTDTQY
TRBJ1-1,TRBV4-1,ASSQEGSLGERNTEAF
TRBJ2-4,TRBV27,ASSLLGVKDTQY
TRBJ1-4,TRBV4-1,ASSQDNSGIGEKLF
TRBJ2-2,TRBV5-1,ASSLKGQGGGELF
TRBJ1-3,TRBV6-5,ASSSGGAGNTIY
TRBJ2-3,TRBV6-1,ASPGADTQY
TRBJ2-1,TRBV14,ASSQDLNNEQF
TRBJ1-2,TRBV6-1,ASRVKLTGLYGYT
TRBJ2-5,TRBV5-1,ASSLEVAGDQETQY
NA,TRBV10-2,ASSEAPGGRDPETQY
TRBJ2-5,TRBV9,ASSVGGGEETQY
TRBJ2-3,TRBV6-1,ASSAEIIGDTQY
TRBJ2-3,TRBV10-3,AISVNRGPDTQY
NA,TRBV6-1,ASSEAPGAGQGDGNNAQY
TRBJ2-1,TRBV6-1,ASSRTSGDYNEQF
NA,TRBV6-1,ASTGGYEQY
TRBJ2-3,TRBV24-1,ATSDRTSTDTQY
TRBJ2-5,TRBV10-2,ASSEGPAGGDEETQY